One and the same sample provided the 12 T cell receptor beta chains below, sequenced in a study of blood T cell repertoires in COVID-19 (TCRdb year 2020). Library method: the immunoSEQ multiplex PCR assay. Held by TCRdb, this immuneACCESS table contains in-frame sequences only and omits some clones. Under half of the omission traces to an unresolved V gene where checked; the cause of the rest is unknown. This sample is represented by around 110,000 clones; roughly 85% of them were singletons. Jointly, the top ten make up roughly 4.7% of the sample. The sequenced sample was peripheral blood. Every receptor here comes from a man in his forties with acute or convalescent COVID-19.

The genes are TRBV4-1 and TRBJ1-4, with TRBD1 as a possible D gene (5 bases). The CDR3 sequence is 17 residues long. In germline, CDR1 is MGHRA, CDR2 YSYEKL. Trimming took 1 base from V and 6 from J, leaving 18 bases between them. The CDR3 nucleotides read TGCGCCAGCAGCCAAGCCGGTCCTCAGGGATTCGATGAAAAACTGTTTTTT. Amino acid sequence: CASSQAGPQGFDEKLFF.

The chain has TRBV15 and TRBJ2-5; D uncertain. V lost 0 bases and J lost 2, with 10 bases in between. This CDR3 comprises 15 residues. Germline V lookup: CDR1 LNHNV, CDR2 YYDKDF (reference sequence). The CDR3 loop is CATSRDWAGQETQYF. The CDR3 DNA sequence: TGTGCCACCAGCAGAGATTGGGCAGGACAAGAGACCCAGTACTTC.

This chain connects TRBV5-1 to TRBJ2-7, with D possibly matching TRBD1 (6 bases). V gave up 6 bases and J gave up 5 bases, with 18 bases separating them. Per the germline V gene, CDR1 is SGHRS and CDR2 is YFSETQ. The CDR3 is 14 residues long. In DNA form, the CDR3 reads TGCGCCAGCACCCGCGCCGGGACAATGGACGAGCAGTACTTC. As protein: CASTRAGTMDEQYF.

The CDR3, as DNA: TGTGCCAGCAGCCAACCCGGACAGGGGTCCAATGAGCAGTTCTTC. This codes for CASSQPGQGSNEQFF. This chain uses TRBV3-1 (or the pseudogene TRBV3-2) with TRBJ2-1; 9 bases align to TRBD1. Germline values: CDR1 LGHDT, CDR2 YNNKEL (reference sequence). The CDR3 loop spans 15 amino acids. V shed 2 bases, J shed 6 bases, and the junction held 5 bases outside the gene matches.

CDR3 DNA: TGTGCCAGCAGCGCCTTAGCGGGAACCTCCTGGGGGGATGAGCAGTTCTTC. Protein: CASSALAGTSWGDEQFF. The chain joins TRBV5-5 to TRBJ2-1; the match to TRBD2 covers 8 bases. V shed 4 bases and J 8 bases; nucleotides not matched to a gene: 17. This CDR3 contains 17 residues. Germline loops: CDR1 SGHKS, CDR2 YYEKEE (reference sequence).

This rearrangement joins TRBV27 to TRBJ1-2, with 10 bases aligning to TRBD1. CDR1 and CDR2 from the germline V gene are MNHEY and SMNVEV (reference sequence). V shed 7 bases and J 2 bases; nucleotides not matched to a gene: 4. The CDR3 covers 14 residues. CDR3 nucleotide sequence: TGTGCCAGCACTCCGACAGGGGGCAACTATGGCTACACCTTC. Its protein is CASTPTGGNYGYTF.

V and J are TRBV19 and TRBJ2-3, with D unclear. The length of the CDR3 is 15 residues. The germline V and J ends were trimmed by 1 base and 3 bases, with 11 bases remaining between them. Germline CDR1 and CDR2: LNHDA and SQIVND (reference sequence). In nucleotides, the CDR3 is TGTGCCAGTAGTATAGCTAGTTTATGGACAGATACGCAGTATTTT. Protein sequence: CASSIASLWTDTQYF.

The sample holds one count of this clone. This chain links TRBV10-1 with TRBJ2-3; 9 nucleotides align to TRBD2. V lost 5 bases and J lost 2; bases outside the gene matches: 5. Germline V gene data show CDR1 as WNHNN and CDR2 as SYGVQD (reference sequence). CDR3 size: 15 residues. The CDR3 reads CASSLLAGPTDTQYF. CDR3 nucleotides: TGCGCCAGCAGTCTTCTAGCGGGGCCCACAGATACGCAGTATTTT.

This chain joins TRBV12-3 or TRBV12-4 and TRBJ1-5; D not resolved. The CDR3 spans 12 residues. V lost 8 bases, J lost 4 bases, and 9 bases lay in between. The CDR3 region is CASGRKNQPQHF. In nucleotides, the CDR3 is TGTGCCAGCGGCAGGAAGAATCAGCCCCAGCATTTT.

The V gene is TRBV9, the J gene TRBJ1-1; D gene unclear. CDR3 length: 13 amino acids. Germline V gene lookup returns CDR1 SGDLS and CDR2 YYNGEE. Trimming pared 2 bases from V and 3 bases from J, leaving 8 bases between. The CDR3: CASSVQVDTEAFF. DNA for the CDR3: TGTGCCAGCAGCGTCCAGGTGGACACTGAAGCTTTCTTT.

This clone was observed a handful of times. The chain has TRBV7-2 and TRBJ2-7; weak D call: TRBD1 (6 bases). The ends were cut back, 5 bases at V and 5 bases at J, with 22 bases in the middle. This CDR3 is built from 16 residues. From germline, CDR1 is SGHTA and CDR2 FQGNSA. The CDR3 coding sequence is TGTGCCAGCAGCCCTCTGAGTTTCTGGGGGCGCGACGAGCAGTACTTC. It is translated as CASSPLSFWGRDEQYF.

The rearrangement links TRBV7-9 to TRBJ2-5; a possible D gene is TRBD2 (7 bases). Trimming pared 3 bases from V and 5 bases from J, leaving 10 bases between. This CDR3 region has 13 residues. CDR1 is SEHNR, CDR2 FQNEAQ, per germline (reference sequence). The CDR3 loop is CASSFRGGETQYF. The CDR3 DNA follows: TGTGCCAGCAGCTTTAGGGGGGGGGAGACCCAGTACTTC.